The sequence of this TCR beta chain was determined in a study of blood T cell repertoires in COVID-19. Assay used: immunoSEQ multiplex PCR; TCRdb lists only in-frame clones, some missing. The sample lists roughly 380,000 clones, 70% to 90% occurring once. The sequence was obtained from a woman aged 35 to 49 with COVID-19, enrolled during active disease. Sequencing was done on a sample of peripheral blood.

For the CDR3, the DNA is TGTGCCAGCAGCCTCGGGAACGGGGAGCTGTTTTTT. Protein sequence: CASSLGNGELFF. The V gene is TRBV11-3, the J gene TRBJ2-2; the D gene is possibly TRBD2 (5 bases). Trimming removed 5 bases from V and 7 bases from J, with 8 bases in between. The germline V gene has CDR1 SGHNT and CDR2 YENEEA. The CDR3 runs to 12 residues.